Sequencing of this T cell receptor (beta chain) was carried out in a study of cytomegalovirus exposure and HLA in healthy donors. The study ran its PCR with 60 Vbeta and 13 Jbeta primers. Profiling relied on immunoSEQ multiplex PCR, and the TCRdb table lists in-frame clones only, not all of them. The sample records 85,000 to 130,000 clones, roughly 82% being singletons. CDR1 and CDR2 from the germline V gene are SGHVS and FQNEAQ. The V and J ends lost 1 base and 6 bases respectively, with 12 bases between them. The length of the CDR3 is 15 residues. Donors consisted of healthy bone marrow donors. The sequenced sample consisted of PBMCs. The rearrangement uses TRBV7-8 and TRBJ2-2; perhaps TRBD2 as D (5 bases). The source of this sequence is a man between 45 and 60 years old in good health and CMV-seronegative. CDR3 nucleotides: TGTGCCAGCAGCTTAGGGACCCCGAGGGCCGGGGAGCTGTTTTTT. Translation: CASSLGTPRAGELFF.